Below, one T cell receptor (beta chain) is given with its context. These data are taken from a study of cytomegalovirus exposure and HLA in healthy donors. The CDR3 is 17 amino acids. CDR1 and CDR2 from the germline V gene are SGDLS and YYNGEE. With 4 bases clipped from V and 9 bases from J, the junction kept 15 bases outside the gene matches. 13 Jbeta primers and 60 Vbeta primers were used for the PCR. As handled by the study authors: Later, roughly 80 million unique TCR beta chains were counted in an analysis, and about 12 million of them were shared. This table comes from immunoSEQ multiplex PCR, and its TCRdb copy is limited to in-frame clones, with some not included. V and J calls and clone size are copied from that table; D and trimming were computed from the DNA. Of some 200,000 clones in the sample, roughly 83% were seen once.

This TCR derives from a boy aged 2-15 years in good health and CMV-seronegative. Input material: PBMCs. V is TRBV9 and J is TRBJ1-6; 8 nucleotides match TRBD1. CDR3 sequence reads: CASSRSPWTGSGSPLHF. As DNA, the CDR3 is TGTGCCAGCAGCCGATCCCCTTGGACAGGGTCGGGTTCACCCCTCCACTTT.